These 32 T cell receptor beta chains originate from one sample sequenced in a study of blood T cell repertoires in COVID-19. Some clones are missing from TCRdb's copy, which holds only in-frame ones; the method was immunoSEQ multiplex PCR. The sample shows around 150,000 clones, around 93% of them seen only once. Sequencing input: peripheral blood. The receptors stem from a man younger than 45 with COVID-19, enrolled during active disease.

The chain links TRBV19 to TRBJ2-5; 14 bases map to TRBD2. The J segment lost 4 bases and the V segment lost 11 bases, leaving 3 bases of the junction unmatched. CDR3 length: 13 amino acids. CDR1 LNHDA and CDR2 SQIVND come from the germline V gene (reference sequence). The CDR3 spells CACGLAGGETQYF. DNA for the CDR3: TGTGCCTGCGGACTAGCGGGAGGAGAGACCCAGTACTTC. Using reference TRBV19 and TRBJ2-5 for the parts outside the CDR3, the full variable domain is DGGITQSPKYLFRKEGQNVTLSCEQNLNHDAMYWYRQDPGQGLRLIYYSQIVNDFQKGDIAEGYSVSREKKESFPLTVTSAQKNPTAFYLCACGLAGGETQYFGPGTRLLVL.

The genes are TRBV4-3 and TRBJ2-1; 8 bases line up with TRBD2. This CDR3 is 16 amino acids long. CDR1 and CDR2 from the germline V gene are LGHNA and YSLEER. The junction had 5 bases not matched to a gene; V was cut back by 0 bases and J by 4 bases. The CDR3 nucleotides read TGCGCCAGCAGCCAAGATCCAGCGGGGGAATACAATGAGCAGTTCTTC. Its protein product is CASSQDPAGEYNEQFF.

The V and J genes are TRBV18 and TRBJ2-1; TRBD2 matches 8 bases. Losses at the gene ends were 6 bases for V and 6 bases for J; bases not matched to a gene: 7. CDR1 and CDR2 (germline): KGHSH, LQKENI. The CDR3 has 14 residues. The CDR3 region is CASSTSGGGNEQFF. In nucleotides, the CDR3 is TGTGCCAGCTCGACCTCGGGGGGGGGCAATGAGCAGTTCTTC. Using reference TRBV18 and TRBJ2-1 for the parts outside the CDR3, the full variable domain is NAGVMQNPRHLVRRRGQEARLRCSPMKGHSHVYWYRQLPEEGLKFMVYLQKENIIDESGMPKERFSAEFPKEGPSILRIQQVVRGDSAAYFCASSTSGGGNEQFFGPGTRLTVL.

V gene TRBV4-3 combines with J gene TRBJ2-7; 7 nucleotides align to TRBD1. V lost 2 bases to trimming and J lost 2 bases; unmatched junction nucleotides: 3. Looked up from germline, CDR1 is LGHNA and CDR2 is YSLEER. CDR3 size: 14 residues. The CDR3 DNA sequence: TGCGCCAGCAGCCAATCCGGGACAGCCTACGAGCAGTACTTC. Protein sequence: CASSQSGTAYEQYF.

This clone was recorded only once. The genes are TRBV4-3 and TRBJ1-2, with D hard to call. The CDR3 length is 15 residues. Germline V CDR1 and CDR2: LGHNA, YSLEER. The V end lost 0 bases, the J end lost 0 bases, and 8 bases lay between the germline ends. The CDR3 is CASSQDLRANYGYTF. The CDR3 region has the DNA TGCGCCAGCAGCCAAGATCTTCGGGCTAACTATGGCTACACCTTC.

V is TRBV6-5 and J is TRBJ1-5; D is perhaps TRBD1 (5 bases). V lost 4 bases and J 3 bases, leaving 13 bases between the germline ends. Per germline, CDR1 MNHEY and CDR2 SVGAGI. The CDR3 consists of 15 residues. In DNA form, the CDR3 reads TGTGCCAGCAGTTCCGGACAAATAGCCAATCAGCCCCAGCATTTT. This encodes CASSSGQIANQPQHF.

This clone has only one observation. The chain recombines TRBV30 with TRBJ1-5, with D uncertain. Trimming left V 3 bases short and J 3 bases short, with 9 bases between. Germline lookup yields CDR1 GTSNPN and CDR2 SVGIG (reference sequence). This CDR3 comprises 13 residues. CDR3 sequence: CAWRGGNNQPQHF. For the CDR3, the DNA is TGTGCCTGGAGAGGCGGGAACAATCAGCCCCAGCATTTT.

The CDR3: CASSVRDRANTGELFF. The CDR3 nucleotides are TGTGCCAGCAGTGTAAGGGACAGGGCCAACACCGGGGAGCTGTTTTTT. The chain carries TRBV27 and TRBJ2-2; TRBD1 agrees at 9 bases. The CDR3 length is 16 residues. V was pared by 5 bases and J by 2 bases, with 6 bases of the junction left unmatched. From germline, CDR1 is MNHEY and CDR2 SMNVEV (reference sequence).

This rearrangement joins TRBV6-4 to TRBJ2-7; 13 nucleotides agree with TRBD2. The J segment lost 3 bases and the V segment lost 6 bases, leaving 14 bases of the junction unmatched. Germline V gene lookup returns CDR1 MRHNA and CDR2 SNTAGT. The CDR3 sequence is 18 residues long. CDR3 amino acids: CASRGLAGIFRSSYEQYF. The CDR3 nucleotides read TGTGCCAGCAGGGGACTAGCGGGAATCTTCAGGTCTAGCTACGAGCAGTACTTC.

The chain employs TRBV7-2 and TRBJ1-1, with TRBD1 matching 7 bases. The trim removed 5 bases at V and 2 bases at J, leaving 8 bases unmatched. Per the germline V gene, CDR1 is SGHTA and CDR2 is FQGNSA. CDR3 length: 15 residues. CDR3 sequence reads: CASSPRQGSNTEAFF. The CDR3 DNA follows: TGTGCCAGCAGCCCCCGACAGGGATCAAACACTGAAGCTTTCTTT. Combining the CDR3 with reference TRBV7-2 and TRBJ1-1 gives the whole variable domain GAGVSQSPSNKVTEKGKDVELRCDPISGHTALYWYRQSLGQGLEFLIYFQGNSAPDKSGLPSDRFSAERTGGSVSTLTIQRTQQEDSAVYLCASSPRQGSNTEAFFGQGTRLTVV.

The chain is built from TRBV6-2 or TRBV6-3 and TRBJ1-5, with D hard to call. The CDR3 has 16 amino acids. Germline lookup yields CDR1 MNHEY and CDR2 SVGEGT. The ends were cut back, 2 bases at V and 4 bases at J, with 15 bases in the middle. The chain's CDR3 is CASSYHENLSNQPQHF. The CDR3 bases are TGTGCCAGCAGTTACCACGAGAATCTGAGTAATCAGCCCCAGCATTTT.

This chain joins TRBV5-5 and TRBJ1-1, with D possibly TRBD1 on 5 matching bases. Trimming removed 3 bases at V and 2 bases at J, with 8 bases between. This CDR3 has 13 residues. The germline gives CDR1 SGHKS, CDR2 YYEKEE (reference sequence). The DNA for the CDR3 is TGTGCCAGCAGCTGGGGGGATAACACTGAAGCTTTCTTT. This sequence encodes CASSWGDNTEAFF.

The CDR3 bases are TGTGCCAGCAGCCAAGAGGCAGGGGGAACCTCTGGAAACACCATATATTTT. Translating gives CASSQEAGGTSGNTIYF. J is TRBJ1-3 and V is TRBV3-1 (or the pseudogene TRBV3-2); 7 bases agree with TRBD1. V was clipped by 0 bases and J by 0 bases; unmatched bases: 5. The CDR3 contains 17 residues. The germline gives CDR1 LGHDT, CDR2 YNNKEL (reference sequence).

The chain uses TRBV7-3 and TRBJ2-3; D gene unclear. The V end lost 7 bases, the J end lost 1 base, and 9 bases lay between the germline ends. The CDR3 extends over 13 amino acids. CDR1 SGHTA and CDR2 FQGTGA come from the germline V gene. CDR3 nucleotide sequence: TGTGCCAGCACCCCCAGCGGCACAGATACGCAGTATTTT. Translation: CASTPSGTDTQYF.

V and J are TRBV3-1 (or the pseudogene TRBV3-2) and TRBJ2-7, with TRBD1 matching 10 bases. Germline CDR1 and CDR2: LGHDT and YNNKEL (reference sequence). The CDR3 contains 19 residues. The V segment lost 2 bases and the J segment 2 bases; nucleotides outside the gene matches: 15. The CDR3 sequence is CASSQKIGTGATPPYEQYF. In DNA, the CDR3 is TGTGCCAGCAGCCAAAAGATCGGGACAGGGGCCACCCCCCCCTACGAGCAGTACTTC.

The gene calls are TRBV19 and TRBJ1-1, with D possibly being TRBD1 (5 bases). The CDR3 sequence is 17 residues long. CDR1 and CDR2 (germline): LNHDA, SQIVND (reference sequence). The ends were cut back, 1 base at V and 1 base at J, with 16 bases in the middle. CDR3 DNA: TGTGCCAGTAGTATAGCGGGGAGGGGCCTCAAGAACACTGAAGCTTTCTTT. Translated: CASSIAGRGLKNTEAFF.

A word on this clone: The junction does not match germline at one end; this may be a read error. The chain carries TRBV2 and TRBJ1-2; 8 bases fit TRBD1. Looked up from germline, CDR1 is SNHLY and CDR2 is FYNNEI. The CDR3 loop spans 13 amino acids. CDR3 sequence reads: CASGDRGDYGYTF. As DNA, the CDR3 is TGTGCCAGCGGTGACAGGGGTGACTATGGCTACACCTTC.

In DNA form, the CDR3 reads TGTGCCAGCAGTTATGAGACAGGGGGCTCGGAGACTGAAGCTTTCTTT. Translating it yields CASSYETGGSETEAFF. The gene calls are TRBV6-2 or TRBV6-3 and TRBJ1-1, with 10 bases lining up with TRBD1. With V trimmed by 3 bases and J by 5 bases, 9 bases remained unmatched. CDR3 size: 16 residues. Germline-derived CDR1 and CDR2 are MNHEY and SVGEGT.

The chain carries TRBV4-3 and TRBJ1-5; D gene ambiguous. Trimming shortened V by 2 bases and J by 6 bases, and 14 bases separated the two germline ends. Germline CDR1 is LGHNA and CDR2 is YSLEER. The CDR3 has 15 residues. The DNA for the CDR3 is TGCGCCAGCAGCCAAAGGTCGGGGTCAGGTCAGCCCCAGCATTTT. Residues: CASSQRSGSGQPQHF.

The V gene is TRBV12-3 or TRBV12-4, the J gene TRBJ1-2; 9 nucleotides match TRBD1. This CDR3 is built from 13 residues. Trimming took 7 bases from V and 8 from J; bases not matched to a gene: 8. The CDR3 coding sequence is TGTGCCAGCACCCAACAGGGGGCGCAGGGCTACACCTTC. It yields the protein CASTQQGAQGYTF.

V usage is TRBV27 and J usage is TRBJ2-5; 7 nucleotides agree with TRBD1. The CDR3 spans 14 residues. Germline V CDR1 and CDR2: MNHEY, SMNVEV (reference sequence). Losses at the gene ends were 3 bases for V and 5 bases for J; bases not matched to a gene: 6. The CDR3 sequence: CASSLRGRGETQYF. CDR3 DNA: TGTGCCAGCAGTTTGAGGGGGCGTGGGGAGACCCAGTACTTC.

This clone was picked up one time. The chain recombines TRBV12-5 with TRBJ1-2, with 11 nucleotides matching TRBD1. Germline trimming cut 4 bases from V and 6 bases from J; bases unmatched to any gene: 10. This CDR3 has 16 residues. The germline V gene has CDR1 LGHNT and CDR2 FRNRAP. The CDR3 DNA sequence: TGTGCTAGTGGTTACCCGCCGGGACAGGGGGTGAATGGCTACACCTTC. Its translation is CASGYPPGQGVNGYTF.

The chain has TRBV6-5 and TRBJ2-2; TRBD2 matches 8 bases. J was trimmed by 0 bases and V by 6 bases; bases with no gene match: 3. This CDR3 contains 15 residues. The germline CDR1 and CDR2 sequences are MNHEY and SVGAGI. The CDR3 loop reads CASSDGGANTGELFF. CDR3 DNA: TGTGCCAGCAGCGACGGGGGGGCGAACACCGGGGAGCTGTTTTTT.

The table lists this clone with a count of one. The chain has TRBV9 and TRBJ2-2; the match to TRBD1 covers 8 bases. The CDR3 contains 16 residues. J was trimmed by 1 base and V by 3 bases; bases with no gene match: 5. CDR1 and CDR2 from the germline V gene are SGDLS and YYNGEE. The CDR3 region has the DNA TGTGCCAGCAGCGCTGCAGGGGGCTTGAACACCGGGGAGCTGTTTTTT. Its translation: CASSAAGGLNTGELFF.

The chain carries TRBV28 and TRBJ2-7; 7 bases map to TRBD1. The CDR3 length is 15 residues. Germline V gene data show CDR1 as MDHEN and CDR2 as SYDVKM. The ends lost 6 bases at V and 2 bases at J; junction bases unmatched: 10. The CDR3 nucleotides read TGTGCCAGCAGCTCCACAGGGGTCAAAACCTACGAGCAGTACTTC. Its protein product is CASSSTGVKTYEQYF.

This chain connects TRBV19 to TRBJ2-5; 10 bases align to TRBD2. The germline CDR1 and CDR2 sequences are LNHDA and SQIVND (reference sequence). The CDR3 totals 15 residues. The V and J ends lost 5 bases and 7 bases, in that order; junction bases with no gene match: 10. The CDR3 spells CASSAKRGGLGTQYF. CDR3 in DNA: TGTGCCAGTAGTGCAAAGCGGGGGGGATTGGGGACCCAGTACTTC.

The chain combines TRBV5-5 with TRBJ1-2, with D perhaps TRBD1 (5 bases). The V and J ends lost 2 bases and 0 bases respectively, with 17 bases between them. This CDR3 has 17 residues. The germline V gene has CDR1 SGHKS and CDR2 YYEKEE (reference sequence). CDR3 protein: CASSLMTRGSANYGYTF. The CDR3 DNA is TGTGCCAGCAGCTTAATGACTAGGGGATCAGCTAACTATGGCTACACCTTC.

The rearrangement uses TRBV9 and TRBJ2-3; the match to TRBD1 covers 9 bases. The CDR3 extends over 14 amino acids. Germline trimming cut 3 bases from V and 4 bases from J; bases unmatched to any gene: 3. Germline V lookup: CDR1 SGDLS, CDR2 YYNGEE. This chain's CDR3 is CASSAGQGPDTQYF. The CDR3 nucleotides are TGTGCCAGCAGCGCGGGACAGGGCCCAGATACGCAGTATTTT.

Concerning this clone: At one end, the junction sequence differs from germline, possibly due to a read error. The rearrangement links TRBV11-2 to TRBJ2-7; 8 bases are a match to TRBD1. Germline loops: CDR1 SGHAT, CDR2 FQNNGV. The CDR3 has 16 amino acids. CDR3 residues: CASSLTGEGQALAPLF. DNA for the CDR3: TGTGCCAGCAGCTTAACGGGTGAGGGACAGGCCCTGGCCCCTCTCTTC.

In nucleotides, the CDR3 is TGTGCCAGCTCACCACGGGGGGTTAGCACAGATACGCAGTATTTT. Translating it yields CASSPRGVSTDTQYF. V gene TRBV18 combines with J gene TRBJ2-3, with D possibly matching TRBD2 (6 bases). Trimming pared 1 base from V and 0 bases from J, leaving 8 bases between. The CDR3 is made up of 15 amino acids. Germline V lookup: CDR1 KGHSH, CDR2 LQKENI.

The chain joins TRBV11-2 to TRBJ2-2; tentative D call: TRBD2 (6 bases). Germline CDR1 reads SGHAT; CDR2 reads FQNNGV. Trimming cost V 2 bases and J 0 bases, with 10 bases left between them. The CDR3 consists of 16 residues. Here the CDR3 DNA reads TGTGCCAGCAGCTTAACCGGGACTTCGAACACCGGGGAGCTGTTTTTT. This gives the protein CASSLTGTSNTGELFF.

The V gene is TRBV9, the J gene TRBJ1-1; D may be TRBD1 (5 bases). The CDR3 has 13 residues. Trimming left V 4 bases short and J 2 bases short, with 9 bases between. Germline V gene sequence: CDR1 SGDLS, CDR2 YYNGEE. CDR3 in DNA: TGTGCCAGCAGCCTAGGGACTAACACTGAAGCTTTCTTT. Its protein product is CASSLGTNTEAFF.